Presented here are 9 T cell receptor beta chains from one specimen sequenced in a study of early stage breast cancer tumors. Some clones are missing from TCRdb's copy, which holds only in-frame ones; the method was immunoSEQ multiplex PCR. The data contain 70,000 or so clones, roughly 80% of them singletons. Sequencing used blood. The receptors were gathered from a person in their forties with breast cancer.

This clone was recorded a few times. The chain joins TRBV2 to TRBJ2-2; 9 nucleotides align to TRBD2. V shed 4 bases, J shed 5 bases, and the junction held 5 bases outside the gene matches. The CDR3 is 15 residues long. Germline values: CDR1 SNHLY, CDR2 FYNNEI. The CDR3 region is CASSGDSGRTGELFF. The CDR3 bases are TGTGCCAGCAGTGGGGATAGCGGGAGAACCGGGGAGCTGTTTTTT.

The CDR3 sequence: CASSEAAGGGTDTQYF. As DNA, the CDR3 is TGTGCCAGCAGTGAAGCCGCAGGGGGCGGCACAGATACGCAGTATTTT. V usage is TRBV6-1 and J usage is TRBJ2-3, with 8 bases lining up with TRBD1. This CDR3 is 16 amino acids long. Germline V gives CDR1 MNHNS, CDR2 SASEGT. Unmatched junction bases numbered 3, after V lost 0 bases and J lost 1 base.

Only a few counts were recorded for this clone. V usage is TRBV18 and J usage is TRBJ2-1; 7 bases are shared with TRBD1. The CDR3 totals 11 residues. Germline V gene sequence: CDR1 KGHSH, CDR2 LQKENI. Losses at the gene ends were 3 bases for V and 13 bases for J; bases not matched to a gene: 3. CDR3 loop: CASSPDRAQFF. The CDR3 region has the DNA TGTGCCAGCTCACCCGACAGGGCTCAGTTCTTC.

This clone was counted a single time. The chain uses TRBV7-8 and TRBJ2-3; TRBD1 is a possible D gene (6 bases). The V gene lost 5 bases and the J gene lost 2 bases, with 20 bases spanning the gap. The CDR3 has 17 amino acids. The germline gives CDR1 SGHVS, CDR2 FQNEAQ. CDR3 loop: CASSRGTGLGHTDTQYF. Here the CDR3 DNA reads TGTGCCAGCAGCCGGGGAACAGGGTTGGGGCACACAGATACGCAGTATTTT.

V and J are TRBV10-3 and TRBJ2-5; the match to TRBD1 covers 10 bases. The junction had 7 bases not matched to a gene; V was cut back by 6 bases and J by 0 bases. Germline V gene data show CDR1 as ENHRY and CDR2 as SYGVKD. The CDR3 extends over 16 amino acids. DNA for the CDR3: TGTGCCATCAGGGACCGGGACAGGGGCGACCAAGAGACCCAGTACTTC. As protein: CAIRDRDRGDQETQYF.

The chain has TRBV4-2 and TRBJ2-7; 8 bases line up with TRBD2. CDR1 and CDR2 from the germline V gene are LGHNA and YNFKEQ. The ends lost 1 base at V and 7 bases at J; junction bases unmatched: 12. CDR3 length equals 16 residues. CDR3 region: CASSQVLAADLGEQYF. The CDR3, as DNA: TGTGCCAGCAGCCAAGTACTAGCGGCAGACTTGGGGGAGCAGTACTTC.

The CDR3 reads CSVVTGGPSSEQFF. The DNA for the CDR3 is TGCAGCGTTGTCACAGGGGGCCCCTCTAGTGAGCAGTTCTTC. This chain uses TRBV29-1 with TRBJ2-1; 9 nucleotides align to TRBD1. V lost 4 bases, J lost 9 bases, and 10 bases stayed unmatched. CDR3 length: 14 residues. Germline V lookup: CDR1 SQVTM, CDR2 ANQGSEA.

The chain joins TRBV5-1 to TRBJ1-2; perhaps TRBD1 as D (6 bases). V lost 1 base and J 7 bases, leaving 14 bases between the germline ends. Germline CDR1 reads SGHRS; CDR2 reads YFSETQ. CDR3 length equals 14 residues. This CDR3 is CASSLSGGETGYTF. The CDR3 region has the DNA TGCGCCAGCAGCTTGAGCGGGGGCGAAACTGGCTACACCTTC.

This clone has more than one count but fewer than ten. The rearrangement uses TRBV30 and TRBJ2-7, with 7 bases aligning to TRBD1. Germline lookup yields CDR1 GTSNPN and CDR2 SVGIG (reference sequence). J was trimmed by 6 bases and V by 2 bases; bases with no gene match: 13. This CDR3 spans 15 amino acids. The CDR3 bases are TGTGCCTGGAGTATCATGTGGGACAGTCCTGGCGAGCAGTACTTC. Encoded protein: CAWSIMWDSPGEQYF.